This T cell receptor beta chain was sequenced for a study of T cells of healthy individuals. TCRdb recomputed calls from the 5' RACE reads with MiXCR, one row per CDR3 protein. This sample yields around 100,000 distinct CDR3 sequences, of which 15% to 20% are seen a single time; 6.2% belongs to the top ten. Trimming left V 3 bases short and J 4 bases short, with 13 bases between. The CDR3 spans 15 residues. CDR1 and CDR2 (germline): SGHTA, FQGNSA. The clonotype was recovered from a human donor in good health. The gene calls are TRBV7-2 and TRBJ2-1; D is perhaps TRBD1 (6 bases). CDR3 nucleotides: TGTGCCAGCAGCTTTAACAGGGCCTCTTACAATGAGCAGTTCTTC. Amino acids: CASSFNRASYNEQFF.